The 8 T cell receptor beta chains in this list originate from one sample, sequenced in a study of T cell repertoires in cytomegalovirus infection. Which antigens these TCRs recognize remains unknown. TCRdb re-called the reads with MiXCR, one entry per CDR3 protein. This table holds approximately 730,000 distinct CDR3 sequences, around 29% found once. The source was cultured CD8+ T cells from PBMCs, collected from culture after CMV antigen stimulation. These receptor sequences come from a human donor in good health (CMV status not recorded). Some clones in this sample may be carry-over from other donors' samples.

The chain combines TRBV5-1 with TRBJ2-2; 9 positions match TRBD1. V shed 6 bases, J shed 4 bases, and the junction held 7 bases outside the gene matches. Germline V CDR1 and CDR2: SGHRS, YFSETQ. This CDR3 comprises 15 residues. This chain's CDR3 is CASTPGTGITGELFF. CDR3 nucleotides: TGCGCCAGCACCCCCGGGACAGGGATCACCGGGGAGCTGTTTTTT.

This clonotype was found a few times. The chain couples TRBV20-1 to TRBJ2-2; possible D gene TRBD2, 6 bases. The CDR3 spans 14 residues. The V end lost 5 bases, the J end lost 7 bases, and 17 bases lay between the germline ends. Germline-derived CDR1 and CDR2 are DFQATT and SNEGSKA (reference sequence). The CDR3 region is CSAANRLGVGELFF. The DNA for the CDR3 is TGCAGTGCTGCCAACCGACTAGGGGTCGGGGAGCTGTTTTTT.

This clonotype has a count of ten or more. For the CDR3, the DNA is TGTGCCAGCAGGAAGCCCGGGACGCCCGGGGAGCTGTTTTTT. It translates to CASRKPGTPGELFF. V usage is TRBV25-1 and J usage is TRBJ2-2; perhaps D is TRBD1 or TRBD2 (5 bases each). The CDR3 covers 14 residues. CDR1 MGHDK and CDR2 SYGVNS come from the germline V gene. The ends were cut back, 6 bases at V and 6 bases at J, with 14 bases in the middle.

On this clonotype itself: One junction end disagrees with the germline gene, perhaps due to a read error. The chain combines TRBV11-2 with TRBJ2-5; 7 positions match TRBD2. The CDR3 is 16 residues long. Germline CDR1 is SGHAT and CDR2 is FQNNGV. Written as DNA, the CDR3 is TGTGCCAGCAGCCTGATCCTCGGGACTAACCAAGAGGCCCAGTACTTC. The encoded protein is CASSLILGTNQEAQYF.

The chain carries TRBV2 and TRBJ1-5; D not certain. Between the trimmed V and J ends, which lost 2 bases and 0 bases, there was a span of 8 bases. The V gene's germline CDR1 is SNHLY and CDR2 FYNNEI. The CDR3 spans 15 residues. CDR3: CASSESQYSNQPQHF. CDR3 sequence (DNA): TGTGCCAGCAGTGAAAGTCAGTATAGCAATCAGCCCCAGCATTTT. Looking up the rest from reference TRBV2 and TRBJ1-5 gives the full variable domain: EPEVTQTPSHQVTQMGQEVILRCVPISNHLYFYWYRQILGQKVEFLVSFYNNEISEKSEIFDDQFSVERPDGSNFTLKIRSTKLEDSAMYFCASSESQYSNQPQHFGDGTRLSIL.

This clonotype was seen only a few times. The chain carries TRBV7-6 and TRBJ2-7; 10 positions agree with TRBD2. V was clipped by 4 bases and J by 1 base; unmatched bases: 4. In germline, CDR1 is SGHVS, CDR2 FNYEAQ. CDR3 size: 15 residues. CDR3 DNA: TGTGCCAGCAGCTCAGGACTAGCGGATTCCTACGAGCAGTACTTC. It codes for CASSSGLADSYEQYF.

The CDR3 loop reads CASSWDRGQEYQETQYF. The CDR3 DNA reads as TGCGCCAGCAGCTGGGACAGGGGCCAGGAGTACCAAGAGACCCAGTACTTC. The chain has TRBV5-1 and TRBJ2-5, with 10 bases identical to TRBD1. With 3 bases clipped from V and 0 bases from J, the junction kept 8 bases outside the gene matches. The V gene's germline CDR1 is SGHRS and CDR2 YFSETQ. This CDR3 is 17 amino acids long. The complete variable domain, with remaining parts taken from reference TRBV5-1 and TRBJ2-5, reads KAGVTQTPRYLIKTRGQQVTLSCSPISGHRSVSWYQQTPGQGLQFLFEYFSETQRNKGNFPGRFSGRQFSNSRSEMNVSTLELGDSALYLCASSWDRGQEYQETQYFGPGTRLLVL.

The rearrangement uses TRBV12-3 or TRBV12-4 and TRBJ2-7, with D possibly TRBD1 on 5 matching bases. This CDR3 spans 13 amino acids. Trimming removed 7 bases at V and 4 bases at J, with 14 bases between. The CDR3 DNA is TGTGCCAGCACCCCGAGGACATCTTACGAGCAGTACTTC. Residues: CASTPRTSYEQYF.